Here is one T cell receptor beta chain with its context. Its antigen is still unknown. A much larger clone lies one base from this, so it may be a read error. The data were taken from a study of T cells in Graves' hyperthyroidism and ophthalmopathy. Germline CDR1 reads SEHNR; CDR2 reads FQNEAQ (reference sequence). The CDR3 runs 12 residues. The CDR3 regions of TCR beta were amplified from RNA transcripts. In the first-round RT-PCR of the TCR CDR3, the HTBI primer set was used. TCRdb reprocessed the multiplex PCR reads with MiXCR, giving one entry per CDR3 protein. The sample includes hundreds of thousands of distinct CDR3 sequences, about half seen only once; the top ten take 6.5% to 9%. Across 18 months, stable Graves' hyperthyroidism was marked by no progression to ophthalmopathy. Aged 18 to 65, the patients had hyperthyroidism that was newly diagnosed and had lasted under 2 months. Clinicians diagnosed patients from clinical symptoms, serum thyroxine and TRAb, thyroid ultrasound and orbital computed tomography.

General study results and limits: Most clonotypes that expanded in the thyroid above 0.001 also showed up in blood.

This clonotype was obtained from a woman under 30 with Graves' hyperthyroidism. The gene calls are TRBV7-9 and TRBJ1-1, with 8 nucleotides matching TRBD1. The sample consisted of peripheral blood or thyroid tissue (not recorded which). CDR3 in DNA: TGTGCCAGCGGGGGGCAGGGGGCGCTGGTGACGTTT. This translates into CASGGQGALVTF.